The 21 T cell receptor beta chains reported below all come from one sample, sequenced in a study of T cell repertoires in cytomegalovirus infection. TCRdb independently ran MiXCR on the reads; one entry per CDR3 protein. This table has 110,000 to 150,000 distinct CDR3 sequences, approximately 5.9% appearing once. Sequenced: PBMCs. The receptors originated from a human donor in good health (CMV status not recorded). Some clones in this sample may be carry-over from other donors' samples.

This clonotype was seen repeatedly, ten times or more. The rearrangement links TRBV5-4 to TRBJ2-2, with 7 nucleotides matching TRBD2. Germline CDR1 and CDR2: SGHNT and YYREEE (reference sequence). J was trimmed by 4 bases and V by 5 bases; bases with no gene match: 11. This CDR3 spans 16 amino acids. In DNA form, the CDR3 reads TGTGCCAGCAGTCCCAGGGCGGGGGAAGGCACCGGGGAGCTGTTTTTT. Residues: CASSPRAGEGTGELFF.

This clonotype appeared many times. The V call is TRBV12-3 or TRBV12-4, the J call TRBJ2-4; D call uncertain. V gave up 8 bases and J gave up 0 bases, with 5 bases separating them. The length of the CDR3 is 12 residues. CDR3 nucleotides: TGTGCCAGCGAGCTAGCCAAAAACATTCAGTACTTC. Its protein is CASELAKNIQYF.

This clonotype was seen many times. J is TRBJ1-2 and V is TRBV7-6; D unresolved. The CDR3 spans 15 residues. Germline CDR1 and CDR2: SGHVS and FNYEAQ. V lost 1 base, J lost 0 bases, and 9 bases lay in between. The CDR3 sequence is CASSLGPPANYGYTF. CDR3 in DNA: TGTGCCAGCAGCTTAGGCCCGCCGGCTAACTATGGCTACACCTTC. Full variable domain (outside the CDR3, taken from reference TRBV7-6 and TRBJ1-2): GAGVSQSPRYKVTKRGQDVALRCDPISGHVSLYWYRQALGQGPEFLTYFNYEAQQDKSGLPNDRFSAERPEGSISTLTIQRTEQRDSAMYRCASSLGPPANYGYTFGSGTRLTVV.

This clonotype showed up just a few times. The V and J genes are TRBV5-8 and TRBJ2-5; TRBD1 matches 9 bases. Germline trimming cut 4 bases from V and 5 bases from J; bases unmatched to any gene: 9. The CDR3 contains 15 residues. From germline, CDR1 is SGHTS and CDR2 YDEGEE. CDR3 bases: TGTGCCAGCAGCGTCGAACAGGGGGCCTGGGAGACCCAGTACTTC. Its translation: CASSVEQGAWETQYF.

This clonotype was picked up many times. The gene calls are TRBV7-2 and TRBJ1-4; tentatively, D is TRBD1 (5 bases). The germline V and J ends were trimmed by 5 bases and 3 bases, with 10 bases remaining between them. There are 14 residues in the CDR3. Looked up from germline, CDR1 is SGHTA and CDR2 is FQGNSA. The CDR3 sequence: CASSGDRSNEKLFF. DNA of the CDR3: TGTGCCAGCAGCGGGGACCGGTCTAATGAAAAACTGTTTTTT.

This clonotype was picked up a small number of times. The chain employs TRBV28 and TRBJ2-5, with D possibly being TRBD2 (5 bases). In germline, CDR1 is MDHEN, CDR2 SYDVKM. This CDR3 is built from 15 residues. V gave up 3 bases and J gave up 2 bases, with 13 bases separating them. CDR3 nucleotide sequence: TGTGCCAGCAGTTTCACCGGGATTCTACAAGAGACCCAGTACTTC. Amino acids: CASSFTGILQETQYF.

This clonotype came up many times. The CDR3 sequence: CASSLGGEGRYSGANVLTF. The CDR3 DNA reads TGTGCCAGCAGCCTAGGGGGCGAGGGACGATACTCTGGGGCCAACGTCCTGACTTTC. The rearrangement uses TRBV7-8 and TRBJ2-6; 7 positions match TRBD1. Germline CDR1 is SGHVS and CDR2 is FQNEAQ. Unmatched junction bases numbered 13, after V lost 5 bases and J lost 0 bases. The CDR3 consists of 19 residues.

Worth noting for this clonotype: This may arise from a read error, as a much more abundant clone is one base away. The CDR3 region is CTSSRQPNTEAFF. The DNA for the CDR3 is TGTACCAGCAGTCGGCAGCCGAACACTGAAGCTTTCTTT. The rearrangement joins TRBV6-4 to TRBJ1-1; D not resolved. The germline gives CDR1 MRHNA, CDR2 SNTAGT. The CDR3 extends over 13 amino acids.

This clonotype was counted many times. The chain is built from TRBV7-6 and TRBJ2-2, with TRBD1 identical over 8 bases. After removal of 7 bases from V and 0 bases from J, the junction contained 7 bases not matched to a gene. The CDR3 has 16 residues. In germline, CDR1 is SGHVS, CDR2 FNYEAQ. CDR3 loop: CASTPGQGPNTGELFF. The CDR3 nucleotides are TGTGCCAGCACCCCCGGACAGGGCCCGAACACCGGGGAGCTGTTTTTT. Based on the CDR3 plus reference TRBV7-6 and TRBJ2-2, the full variable domain is GAGVSQSPRYKVTKRGQDVALRCDPISGHVSLYWYRQALGQGPEFLTYFNYEAQQDKSGLPNDRFSAERPEGSISTLTIQRTEQRDSAMYRCASTPGQGPNTGELFFGEGSRLTVL.

At least ten counts were recorded for this clonotype. The chain carries TRBV7-2 and TRBJ2-4; 9 bases are a match to TRBD2. Trimming at V came to 1 base and at J to 2 bases, leaving 12 bases not matched to a gene. This CDR3 is built from 19 residues. Germline CDR1 SGHTA, CDR2 FQGNSA. Here the CDR3 DNA reads TGTGCCAGCAGCTTAGTAGGGGCCGGGACTAGCTTAACCAAAAACATTCAGTACTTC. Translated, it gives CASSLVGAGTSLTKNIQYF.

This clonotype has a count of ten or more. The genes are TRBV12-3 or TRBV12-4 and TRBJ2-1; TRBD2 might be the D (5 bases). V lost 4 bases and J 13 bases, leaving 11 bases between the germline ends. The CDR3 has 11 residues. The CDR3 here is CASSSTRDQFF. The CDR3 DNA sequence: TGTGCCAGCAGTTCCACTAGAGATCAGTTCTTC.

The J gene is TRBJ2-1, the V gene TRBV14; 8 bases agree with TRBD2. After removal of 8 bases from V and 3 bases from J, the junction contained 9 bases not matched to a gene. Per germline, CDR1 SGHDN and CDR2 FVKESK. The CDR3 covers 15 residues. CDR3 nucleotide sequence: TGTGCCAGCCACCCACGGCTAGCGGGCTACAATGAGCAGTTCTTC. Translation gives CASHPRLAGYNEQFF.

This clonotype was observed a handful of times. The J gene is TRBJ2-3, the V gene TRBV29-1, with D uncertain. Germline CDR1 SQVTM, CDR2 ANQGSEA. The V end was cut by 4 bases, the J end by 6 bases, with 11 bases between. The CDR3 runs 12 residues. CDR3 loop: CSVVEVGDTQYF. The CDR3 DNA reads as TGCAGCGTTGTTGAAGTAGGTGATACGCAGTATTTT.

In its sample, this clonotype was seen many times. The chain combines TRBV29-1 with TRBJ1-2; 9 bases line up with TRBD1. The V segment lost 7 bases and the J segment 1 base; nucleotides outside the gene matches: 4. The CDR3 covers 13 residues. CDR1 is SQVTM, CDR2 ANQGSEA, per germline. The CDR3 region has the DNA TGCAGCGCCGGGACAGGGAATAACTATGGCTACACCTTC. Protein: CSAGTGNNYGYTF.

This clonotype has a count of ten or more. The chain combines TRBV12-3 or TRBV12-4 with TRBJ1-5, with no clear D. With 4 bases removed from V and 2 bases from J, the gap between germline ends came to 3 bases. The CDR3 runs to 12 residues. The CDR3 region is CASSYGNQPQHF. The CDR3 DNA reads TGTGCCAGCAGTTACGGCAATCAGCCCCAGCATTTT.

This clonotype has ten or more counts. The genes are TRBV7-2 and TRBJ2-3; possibly TRBD1 for D (5 bases). V shed 3 bases and J shed 0 bases, with 13 bases lying between them. The CDR3 runs to 16 residues. CDR1 and CDR2 from the germline V gene are SGHTA and FQGNSA. The CDR3 nucleotides read TGTGCCAGCAGCTTCCTACCCAGGGTGAGCACAGATACGCAGTATTTT. This encodes CASSFLPRVSTDTQYF.

This clonotype came up many times. The V and J genes are TRBV18 and TRBJ2-7; TRBD2 is a possible D gene (6 bases). V lost 7 bases and J lost 1, with 11 bases in between. CDR3 length equals 13 residues. Germline loops: CDR1 KGHSH, CDR2 LQKENI. CDR3 protein: CASLGGDSYEQYF. The CDR3 DNA is TGTGCCAGCTTGGGCGGGGATTCCTACGAGCAGTACTTC.

This clonotype was found many times. This sequence joins TRBV13 and TRBJ2-4; possible D gene TRBD1, 5 bases. From germline, CDR1 is PRHDT and CDR2 FYEKMQ (reference sequence). The CDR3 runs to 13 residues. The V end lost 5 bases, the J end lost 8 bases, and 13 bases lay between the germline ends. Here the CDR3 DNA reads TGTGCCAGCAGCCGCAGGGAATCGGACATTCAGTACTTC. It encodes CASSRRESDIQYF.

Ten or more counts support this clonotype. The chain links TRBV2 to TRBJ1-5; TRBD1 agrees at 7 bases. Looked up from germline, CDR1 is SNHLY and CDR2 is FYNNEI. Trimming took 6 bases from V and 2 from J; bases not matched to a gene: 4. CDR3 length: 14 residues. The CDR3 spells CASRPGTGNQPQHF. CDR3 bases: TGTGCCAGCAGACCAGGGACAGGCAATCAGCCCCAGCATTTT.

This clonotype was observed many times. The chain carries TRBV7-2 and TRBJ1-2; D ambiguous. The CDR3 extends over 14 amino acids. V lost 1 base and J lost 7, with 13 bases in between. Germline lookup yields CDR1 SGHTA and CDR2 FQGNSA. DNA of the CDR3: TGTGCCAGCAGCTTAGACATGCGGGTGGGTGGCTACACCTTC. Translation: CASSLDMRVGGYTF.

In this sample, this clonotype turned up many times. Here the CDR3 DNA reads TGTGCCAGCAGTACGGGACAGGGGGGACCGTTCTATGGCTACACCTTC. Its translation is CASSTGQGGPFYGYTF. The chain has TRBV7-8 and TRBJ1-2; TRBD1 agrees at 11 bases. The germline CDR1 and CDR2 sequences are SGHVS and FQNEAQ. There are 16 residues in the CDR3. Trimming at V came to 6 bases and at J to 4 bases, leaving 10 bases not matched to a gene.